This TCR beta chain stems from a study of CD8 T cells in ankylosing spondylitis. Regarding the study as a whole: A motif in TCR beta, a set of eight or nine highly homologous variants, appeared characteristic of ankylosing spondylitis blood.

At least ten counts were recorded for this clonotype. Its target is unknown. CDR1 and CDR2 from the germline V gene are LNHNV and YYDKDF (reference sequence). With V trimmed by 1 base and J by 4 bases, 10 bases remained unmatched. The CDR3 is 17 amino acids. In making TCR beta libraries, quantitative 5'-RACE with molecular barcodes was used. TCRdb ran MiXCR on the 5' RACE reads and lists one entry per CDR3 protein. The sample shows approximately 540,000 distinct CDR3 sequences, about an eighth of them seen only once. This clonotype was obtained from a male donor with ankylosing spondylitis. The chain is built from TRBV15 and TRBJ1-3, with 7 bases identical to TRBD1. Sequencing was done on a sample of blood, either unsorted or a sorted T cell fraction (not recorded which). CDR3 nucleotides: TGTGCCACCAGCAGAGCTACAGGGGTAATATCCGGAAACACCATATATTTT. Translation: CATSRATGVISGNTIYF.